These 28 T cell receptor beta chains originate from one sample sequenced in a study of T cells in Graves' hyperthyroidism and ophthalmopathy. TCR beta CDR3 region amplification was performed from RNA transcripts. Researchers ran a first-round RT-PCR on the TCR CDR3 using the HTBI primer set. TCRdb reanalysed the multiplex PCR reads using MiXCR and keeps one entry per CDR3 protein. In the table there are about 290,000 distinct CDR3 sequences, roughly an eighth of which are singletons. Sequencing used blood. The receptors were sampled from a woman aged 40 to 50 with Graves' hyperthyroidism.

The table lists this clonotype with many counts. The chain links TRBV20-1 to TRBJ2-1; the match to TRBD2 covers 14 bases. In germline, CDR1 is DFQATT, CDR2 SNEGSKA (reference sequence). CDR3 length: 16 residues. After removal of 0 bases from V and 6 bases from J, the junction contained 4 bases not matched to a gene. CDR3 sequence: CSARDTGTSGGNEQFF. DNA of the CDR3: TGCAGTGCTAGAGATACTGGGACTAGCGGGGGCAATGAGCAGTTCTTC.

This clonotype was seen only a few times. The chain is built from TRBV12-5 and TRBJ2-1, with 11 bases fitting TRBD2. Unmatched junction bases numbered 10, after V lost 1 base and J lost 8 bases. CDR1 LGHNT and CDR2 FRNRAP come from the germline V gene. The CDR3 has 17 amino acids. The CDR3 spells CASGLAVAGGGPYEQFF. CDR3 nucleotide sequence: TGTGCTAGTGGTTTGGCCGTAGCGGGAGGGGGTCCGTATGAGCAGTTCTTC. Together with reference TRBV12-5 and TRBJ2-1, the CDR3 gives the full variable domain: DARVTQTPRHKVTEMGQEVTMRCQPILGHNTVFWYRQTMMQGLELLAYFRNRAPLDDSGMPKDRFSAEMPDATLATLKIQPSEPRDSAVYFCASGLAVAGGGPYEQFFGPGTRLTVL.

This clonotype was counted between two and nine times. The gene calls are TRBV12-5 and TRBJ2-5; a weak D match, TRBD2 (5 bases). This CDR3 has 14 amino acids. V was pared by 6 bases and J by 5 bases, with 16 bases between. Germline CDR1 and CDR2: LGHNT and FRNRAP. The CDR3: CASGPAKREETQYF. The CDR3 region has the DNA TGTGCTAGTGGCCCCGCGAAGAGGGAGGAGACCCAGTACTTC.

The table lists this clonotype with a few counts. The V gene is TRBV10-3, the J gene TRBJ2-7, with 10 bases lining up with TRBD2. Losses at the gene ends were 3 bases for V and 4 bases for J; bases not matched to a gene: 6. Looked up from germline, CDR1 is ENHRY and CDR2 is SYGVKD. The CDR3 has 15 amino acids. CDR3 sequence: CAISDSLAGRYEQYF. In DNA form, the CDR3 reads TGTGCCATCAGTGACTCACTAGCGGGAAGGTACGAGCAGTACTTC.

This clonotype was recorded at least ten times. This chain's CDR3 is CASSSTQGRETQYF. CDR3 DNA sequence: TGTGCCAGCAGCTCGACACAGGGTCGAGAGACCCAGTACTTC. The rearrangement joins TRBV7-9 to TRBJ2-5; a possible D gene is TRBD1 (6 bases). Trimming cost V 4 bases and J 4 bases, with 13 bases left between them. The CDR3 contains 14 residues. Germline V CDR1 and CDR2: SEHNR, FQNEAQ (reference sequence).

This clonotype was recorded many times. The chain has TRBV27 and TRBJ1-1; 10 bases map to TRBD1. Germline V gene data show CDR1 as MNHEY and CDR2 as SMNVEV (reference sequence). The CDR3 runs to 14 residues. V gave up 4 bases and J gave up 3 bases; unmatched junction bases: 2. Here the CDR3 reads CASSSGTGDTEAFF. The CDR3 DNA sequence: TGTGCCAGCAGTTCCGGGACAGGGGACACTGAAGCTTTCTTT.

CDR3 nucleotide sequence: TGCGCCAGCAGCCAAATCGACCAGGGGTTGGATGAAAAACTGTTTTTT. Its protein product is CASSQIDQGLDEKLFF. The chain couples TRBV4-1 to TRBJ1-4; weak D call: TRBD1 (6 bases). Trimming took 2 bases from V and 6 from J, leaving 16 bases between them. Germline CDR1 and CDR2: MGHRA and YSYEKL. This CDR3 contains 16 residues.

This clonotype was counted at least ten times. The gene calls are TRBV6-1 and TRBJ1-6; D perhaps matches TRBD1 (5 bases). The germline V gene encodes CDR1 MNHNS and CDR2 SASEGT. There are 16 residues in the CDR3. V was cut by 2 bases and J by 1 base, with 9 bases left in between. CDR3 DNA sequence: TGTGCCAGCAGTGAATATCGGGGGTCCTATAATTCACCCCTCCACTTT. Translating it yields CASSEYRGSYNSPLHF.

The chain joins TRBV5-1 to TRBJ2-7; TRBD1 is a possible D gene (6 bases). There are 16 residues in the CDR3. The germline gives CDR1 SGHRS, CDR2 YFSETQ. Trimming removed 3 bases at V and 5 bases at J, with 21 bases between. The CDR3 reads CASSSGTSWSQNEQYF. CDR3 in DNA: TGCGCCAGCAGCTCCGGGACATCGTGGAGTCAGAACGAGCAGTACTTC.

This clonotype was counted at least ten times. The J gene is TRBJ2-7, the V gene TRBV5-5; TRBD2 matches 7 bases. Trimming took 6 bases from V and 3 from J; bases not matched to a gene: 9. Germline CDR1 is SGHKS and CDR2 is YYEKEE (reference sequence). CDR3 length: 14 amino acids. The CDR3 DNA follows: TGTGCCAGCATCACCGGGACTACTGGCTACGAGCAGTACTTC. This translates into CASITGTTGYEQYF. The variable domain in full, completed from reference TRBV5-5 and TRBJ2-7, reads DAGVTQSPTHLIKTRGQQVTLRCSPISGHKSVSWYQQVLGQGPQFIFQYYEKEERGRGNFPDRFSARQFPNYSSELNVNALLLGDSALYLCASITGTTGYEQYFGPGTRLTVT.

In this sample, this clonotype turned up a few times. The V gene is TRBV4-1, the J gene TRBJ2-1; 7 positions match TRBD2. Germline CDR1 is MGHRA and CDR2 is YSYEKL. This CDR3 has 14 amino acids. The V and J ends lost 3 bases and 2 bases, in that order; junction bases with no gene match: 1. The CDR3 nucleotides read TGCGCCAGCAGCCAGAGCGGGGCCTACAATGAGCAGTTCTTC. Protein: CASSQSGAYNEQFF.

This clonotype came up many times. V gene TRBV20-1 combines with J gene TRBJ2-3; D is possibly TRBD2 (6 bases). CDR1 and CDR2 (germline): DFQATT, SNEGSKA (reference sequence). Trimming left V 5 bases short and J 4 bases short, with 19 bases between. This CDR3 comprises 15 residues. The CDR3 sequence: CSAVLPGLSADTQYF. The CDR3, as DNA: TGCAGTGCTGTATTGCCGGGACTCTCTGCAGATACGCAGTATTTT.

The rearrangement uses TRBV9 and TRBJ1-1; TRBD1 matches 8 bases. Looked up from germline, CDR1 is SGDLS and CDR2 is YYNGEE. This CDR3 comprises 16 residues. J lost 2 bases, V lost 2 bases, and 8 bases had no gene match. This chain's CDR3 is CASSVRGTGGNTEAFF. Here the CDR3 DNA reads TGTGCCAGCAGCGTTAGGGGAACAGGGGGTAACACTGAAGCTTTCTTT.

This clonotype has only a few counts. V is TRBV27 and J is TRBJ2-7; 9 bases are a match to TRBD1. Trimming took 11 bases from V and 5 from J; bases not matched to a gene: 16. CDR3 size: 15 residues. Looked up from germline, CDR1 is MNHEY and CDR2 is SMNVEV (reference sequence). CDR3 loop: CAVSRAGTGLNEQYF. The CDR3 DNA reads TGTGCCGTCAGCCGGGCCGGGACAGGGTTAAACGAGCAGTACTTC.

This clonotype was seen at least ten times. V gene TRBV6-1 combines with J gene TRBJ2-6, with D tentatively TRBD1 (5 bases). The germline gives CDR1 MNHNS, CDR2 SASEGT. V shed 4 bases and J shed 9 bases, with 13 bases lying between them. The CDR3 loop spans 14 amino acids. The CDR3 is CASSATTAINVLTF. The CDR3 DNA sequence: TGTGCCAGCAGTGCCACGACAGCCATCAACGTCCTGACTTTC.

V gene TRBV20-1 combines with J gene TRBJ2-7; TRBD1 matches 8 bases. The germline CDR1 and CDR2 sequences are DFQATT and SNEGSKA (reference sequence). With 2 bases clipped from V and 3 bases from J, the junction kept 6 bases outside the gene matches. The CDR3 contains 14 residues. The CDR3 nucleotides read TGCAGTGCTAGATCTCCGACAGGGGTCTACGAGCAGTACTTC. It translates to CSARSPTGVYEQYF.

The chain has TRBV20-1 and TRBJ1-1; D is unclear. The germline gives CDR1 DFQATT, CDR2 SNEGSKA (reference sequence). Trimming stripped 0 bases from V and 5 bases from J, with 16 bases between. The CDR3 length is 15 residues. The CDR3 DNA sequence: TGCAGTGCTAGAGATGAAGGGAGGTGGATGACTGAAGCTTTCTTT. Encoded protein: CSARDEGRWMTEAFF.

This clonotype was counted many times. The chain links TRBV27 to TRBJ1-2; D ambiguous. The CDR3 length is 12 residues. The germline V gene has CDR1 MNHEY and CDR2 SMNVEV (reference sequence). Trimming stripped 3 bases from V and 8 bases from J, with 10 bases between. This CDR3 is CASSFRGEGYTF. The CDR3 nucleotides are TGTGCCAGCAGTTTTCGGGGTGAGGGCTACACCTTC.

There are a few counts of this clonotype. The chain uses TRBV7-2 and TRBJ1-2; D unclear. Trimming cost V 2 bases and J 4 bases, with 8 bases left between them. The CDR3 has 13 amino acids. Germline CDR1 reads SGHTA; CDR2 reads FQGNSA. The DNA for the CDR3 is TGTGCCAGCAGCTTACAACGGGGCTATGGCTACACCTTC. It yields the protein CASSLQRGYGYTF.

This clonotype was detected once. CDR3 bases: TGCAGTGCTAGAGCGGGAGATGACAATGAGCAGTTCTTC. This encodes CSARAGDDNEQFF. The chain couples TRBV20-1 to TRBJ2-1, with TRBD2 as a possible D gene (6 bases). CDR3 length: 13 amino acids. CDR1 is DFQATT, CDR2 SNEGSKA, per germline (reference sequence). V lost 1 base to trimming and J lost 5 bases, with 9 bases between them.

A remark on this clonotype: Just one base apart from a much larger clone, this may be a read error. This chain joins TRBV7-8 and TRBJ2-7; 10 bases align to TRBD1. CDR3 length: 15 amino acids. Germline V CDR1 and CDR2: SGHVS, FQNEAQ. Germline trimming cut 5 bases from V and 2 bases from J; bases unmatched to any gene: 6. Here the CDR3 DNA reads TGTGCCAGCAGCACCAGACAGGGGGCGCCCTACGAGCAGTACTTC. Its protein is CASSTRQGAPYEQYF.

This clonotype was detected many times. The rearrangement uses TRBV6-5 and TRBJ2-2; D perhaps matches TRBD2 (5 bases). This CDR3 is built from 15 residues. Deletions cut 2 bases from V and 0 bases from J, with 7 bases between. The germline V gene has CDR1 MNHEY and CDR2 SVGAGI. For the CDR3, the DNA is TGTGCCAGCAGTTACGCGGGTGCGAACACCGGGGAGCTGTTTTTT. Translated: CASSYAGANTGELFF.

This clonotype showed up just a few times. The V and J genes are TRBV6-1 and TRBJ2-7; weak D call: TRBD2 (6 bases). The CDR3 is 13 residues long. CDR1 and CDR2 (germline): MNHNS, SASEGT. V dropped 8 bases and J dropped 2 bases, with 13 bases sitting between them. CDR3 sequence (DNA): TGTGCCAGCTCCGCGGGATTCACCTACGAGCAGTACTTC. It translates to CASSAGFTYEQYF.

This clonotype appeared many times. A read error may produce the germline difference seen at one junction end. The chain employs TRBV6-1 and TRBJ1-1, with D tentatively TRBD1 (6 bases). The germline CDR1 and CDR2 sequences are MNHNS and SASEGT. The CDR3 contains 14 residues. The CDR3 sequence: CASSLVAGDTEAFF. DNA of the CDR3: TGTGCCAGCTCCCTGGTAGCTGGGGACACCGAAGCTTTCTTT.

For this clonotype: At one end the junction does not follow the germline gene, possibly because of a read error. This rearrangement joins TRBV12-3 or TRBV12-4 to TRBJ2-1, with 10 bases identical to TRBD1. This CDR3 region has 16 residues. The CDR3 DNA sequence: TGTGCCAGCAGTCTCCTGACAGGGGGCAACTACAATGAGCGGTTCTTC. Translating it yields CASSLLTGGNYNERFF.

This clonotype was counted ten times or more. The genes are TRBV6-2 or TRBV6-3 and TRBJ2-5, with 7 bases matching TRBD2. V was clipped by 2 bases and J by 0 bases; unmatched bases: 9. There are 17 residues in the CDR3. In germline, CDR1 is MNHEY, CDR2 SVGEGT. CDR3 amino acids: CASSYPSTSSYQETQYF. DNA for the CDR3: TGTGCCAGCAGTTACCCATCGACTAGCTCGTACCAAGAGACCCAGTACTTC.

This clonotype was recorded a few times. V gene TRBV6-2 or TRBV6-3 combines with J gene TRBJ1-6; D is unclear. V lost 6 bases to trimming and J lost 5 bases, with 11 bases between them. In germline, CDR1 is MNHEY, CDR2 SVGEGT. This CDR3 spans 14 amino acids. CDR3 sequence (DNA): TGTGCCAGCAGCCGAGGGAGTAATAATTCACCCCTCCACTTT. Translated: CASSRGSNNSPLHF.

This chain joins TRBV20-1 and TRBJ2-1, with D possibly matching TRBD2 (5 bases). Germline assignment: CDR1 DFQATT and CDR2 SNEGSKA (reference sequence). This CDR3 has 14 residues. Trimming took off 5 bases at V and 0 bases at J, with 11 bases between the two ends. The DNA of the CDR3 is TGCAGTGCTGACGGGATAAGCTCCTACAATGAGCAGTTCTTC. Protein sequence: CSADGISSYNEQFF.